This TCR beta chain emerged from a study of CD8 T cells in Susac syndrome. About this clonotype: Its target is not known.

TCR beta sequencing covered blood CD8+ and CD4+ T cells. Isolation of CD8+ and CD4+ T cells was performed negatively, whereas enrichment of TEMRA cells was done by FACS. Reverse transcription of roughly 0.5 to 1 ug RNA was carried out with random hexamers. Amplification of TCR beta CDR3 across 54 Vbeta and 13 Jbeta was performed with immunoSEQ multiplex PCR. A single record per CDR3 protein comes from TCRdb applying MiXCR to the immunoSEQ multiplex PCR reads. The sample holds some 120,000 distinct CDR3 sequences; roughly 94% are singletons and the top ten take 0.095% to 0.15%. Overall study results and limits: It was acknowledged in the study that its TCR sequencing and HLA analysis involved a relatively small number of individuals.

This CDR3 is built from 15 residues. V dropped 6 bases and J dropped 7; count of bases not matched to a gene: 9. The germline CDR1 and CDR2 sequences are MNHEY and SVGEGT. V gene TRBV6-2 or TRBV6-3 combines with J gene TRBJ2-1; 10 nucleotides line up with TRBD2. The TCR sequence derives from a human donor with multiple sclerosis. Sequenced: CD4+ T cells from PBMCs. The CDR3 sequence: CASRYLAGVSNEQFF. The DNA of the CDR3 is TGTGCCAGCAGATACCTAGCGGGGGTTAGTAATGAGCAGTTCTTC.